Given below is one T cell receptor beta chain in context. The treatment here: approximately 18 received Ad26.COV2.S at low or high dose, single or two shots; five or six received placebo; per-sample allocation not given. The study sampled participants on day 63 after the first vaccine or placebo injection. Profiled with immunoSEQ multiplex PCR; TCRdb holds only in-frame clones, not every one. This sample has about 440,000 clones; about nine tenths occur once, and the top ten carry about 4.5%. The entry originates in a study of Ad26.COV2.S vaccination and SARS-CoV-2 variants. This CDR3 is built from 10 residues.

Sample: peripheral blood, taken in a trial of Ad26.COV2.S vaccine versus placebo. The chain uses TRBV21-1 and TRBJ2-2. TRBV21-1 corresponds to a pseudogene. The sequence was collected from a person aged 18-60 years who received the Ad26.COV2.S COVID-19 vaccine or a placebo. CDR3 sequence reads: CASSSGELFF. As DNA, the CDR3 is TGTGCCAGCAGCAGCGGGGAGCTGTTTTTT.